This TCR beta chain was sequenced for a study of human T cells and chemical hapten exposure. Study-wide background: TCR yields per sample varied, mainly owing to small pooled library volume differences.

From the RACE reads, TCRdb called clonotypes with MiXCR, one entry per CDR3 protein. Found here are about 120,000 distinct CDR3 sequences, roughly 14% of them singletons; the top ten hold about 3%. General study results and limits: Versus controls, significantly more large CDR3 similarity clusters arose from expanded TCRs.

Regarding time point: pre-sensitization, week 0. Treatment specified: therapeutic diphenylcyclopropenone sensitization with weekly scalp DPC. The CDR3 is 14 amino acids. The germline V gene has CDR1 SGHRS and CDR2 YFSETQ. The ends were cut back, 5 bases at V and 0 bases at J, with 8 bases in the middle. With respect to this clonotype: Its antigen is not known.

The input for sequencing was whole blood, taken in connection with sensitization to the hapten diphenylcyclopropenone (DPC). The TCR comes from a woman under 30 with alopecia areata. Some clones in this sample may be carry-over from other donors' samples. The genes are TRBV5-1 and TRBJ1-4; D is undetermined. CDR3 loop: CASRVQATNEKLFF. The CDR3 bases are TGCGCCAGCAGAGTACAAGCAACTAATGAAAAACTGTTTTTT.